Here is one T cell receptor (beta chain) with its context. Blood RNA came from unsorted whole blood; germline DNA was also extracted. Preoperatively, peripheral blood was drawn, four milliliters in total. The V end was cut by 0 bases, the J end by 11 bases, with 16 bases between. This CDR3 has 14 amino acids. From germline, CDR1 is ENHRY and CDR2 SYGVKD. The authors made TCR beta cDNA from 400 to 550 ng total RNA with a constant-region primer. What produced the TCR beta libraries was three nested multiplex PCR rounds using slightly modified ARM-PCR. PCR rounds one and two used TRBV1-TRBV30 forward primers with a C-beta reverse primer for approximately 11 cycles each. Using its own MiXCR run on the multiplex PCR reads, TCRdb lists one record per CDR3 protein. The sample has about 200,000 distinct CDR3 sequences, around three fifths seen once. This sample is drawn from a study of tumor-infiltrating lymphocytes in primary liver carcinoma. In the study overall: Male and female patients aged 30 to 69 years made up the cohort.

The sequence derives from a woman between 55 and 75 years old with primary liver carcinoma and hepatitis B virus infection. J is TRBJ2-5 and V is TRBV10-3; TRBD1 might be the D (6 bases). Sequenced: peripheral blood. In DNA form, the CDR3 reads TGTGCCATCAGTGAGTCGGCAGCCCAAGGGACACAGTACTTC. It translates to CAISESAAQGTQYF.